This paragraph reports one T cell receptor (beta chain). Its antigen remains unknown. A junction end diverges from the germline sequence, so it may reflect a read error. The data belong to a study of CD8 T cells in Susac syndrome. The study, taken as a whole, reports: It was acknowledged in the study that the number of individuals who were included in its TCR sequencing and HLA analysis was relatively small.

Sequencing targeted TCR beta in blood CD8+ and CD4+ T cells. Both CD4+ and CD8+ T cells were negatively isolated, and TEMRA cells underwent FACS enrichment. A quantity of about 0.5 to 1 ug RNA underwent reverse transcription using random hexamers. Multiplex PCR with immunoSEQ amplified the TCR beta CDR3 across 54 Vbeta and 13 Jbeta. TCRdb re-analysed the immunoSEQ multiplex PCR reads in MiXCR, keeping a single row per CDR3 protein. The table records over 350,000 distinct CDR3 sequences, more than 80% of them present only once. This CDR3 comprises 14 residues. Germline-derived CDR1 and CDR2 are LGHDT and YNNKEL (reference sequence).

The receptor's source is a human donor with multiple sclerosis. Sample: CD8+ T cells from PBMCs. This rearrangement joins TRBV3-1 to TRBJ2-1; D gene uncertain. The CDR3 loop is CASNQVRSRNEQFF. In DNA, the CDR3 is TGTGCCAGCAACCAAGTCCGCTCTAGAAATGAGCAGTTCTTC.